These 32 T cell receptor beta chains were all obtained from the same sample, sequenced in a study of early T cells in non-severe SARS-CoV-2 infection (dated by TCRdb to the early 2020s). The method was 5' RACE. Reads for this sample came from a NextSeq 500. The raw public reads went through TCRdb reprocessing: fastp at Q25, MiXCR clone calling, in-frame beta chains kept. Every entry covers one CDR3 protein and lists the most common genes and DNA from its rows. The sample table holds 55,000 to 80,000 distinct CDR3 sequences, of which roughly 11% were seen once. Roughly 6% of the sample rests with the top ten. Sequencing was performed on whole blood, taken at baseline. The receptor set was obtained from an adult who was a healthcare worker with PCR-confirmed SARS-CoV-2 infection or an uninfected control (not recorded which).

This clonotype was seen ten or more times. This chain uses TRBV6-1 with TRBJ1-5, with D unresolved. The germline V gene has CDR1 MNHNS and CDR2 SASEGT. The V gene lost 8 bases and the J gene lost 7 bases, with 9 bases spanning the gap. The CDR3 has 11 amino acids. The CDR3 DNA reads TGTGCCAGCTCCGCTTTCCAGCCCCAGCATTTT. This codes for CASSAFQPQHF.

V gene TRBV6-6 combines with J gene TRBJ2-7; D is ambiguous. V lost 2 bases to trimming and J lost 0 bases, with 8 bases between them. The CDR3 consists of 14 residues. Per germline, CDR1 MNHNY and CDR2 SVGAGI (reference sequence). In nucleotides, the CDR3 is TGTGCCAGCAGTTACGGGCAGGCCTCCTACGAGCAGTACTTC. Translating it yields CASSYGQASYEQYF.

This clonotype was counted at least ten times. This rearrangement joins TRBV6-1 to TRBJ2-2; 15 bases align to TRBD2. This CDR3 is built from 17 residues. J gave up 2 bases and V 4 bases, and 2 bases lay outside the gene matches. From germline, CDR1 is MNHNS and CDR2 SASEGT. Here the CDR3 DNA reads TGTGCCAGCAGTGGGACTAGCGGGAGGGTAAACACCGGGGAGCTGTTTTTT. Residues: CASSGTSGRVNTGELFF.

This clonotype was seen ten or more times. V and J are TRBV6-1 and TRBJ1-1; 7 nucleotides agree with TRBD1. Germline-derived CDR1 and CDR2 are MNHNS and SASEGT. V was pared by 6 bases and J by 1 base, with 8 bases of the junction left unmatched. The length of the CDR3 is 15 residues. The DNA of the CDR3 is TGTGCCAGCAGGAGGGACAGACTCGAGAACACTGAAGCTTTCTTT. Translated, it gives CASRRDRLENTEAFF.

A note on this clonotype: The germline gene is not matched at one end of the junction; a read error may be the cause. The rearrangement links TRBV7-7 to TRBJ2-3, with D perhaps given as TRBD1 or TRBD2 (5 bases each). CDR3 size: 15 residues. CDR1 is SSHAT, CDR2 FNYEAQ, per germline (reference sequence). In DNA, the CDR3 is TGTGCTAGCAGCTTGGGGGTATCTAGCACAGATACGCAGTATTTT. Amino acids: CASSLGVSSTDTQYF.

V usage is TRBV5-6 and J usage is TRBJ2-7, with TRBD1 as a possible D gene (5 bases). The CDR3 runs 11 residues. Between the trimmed V and J ends, which lost 2 bases and 11 bases, there was a span of 11 bases. Germline-derived CDR1 and CDR2 are SGHDT and YYEEEE. The CDR3 bases are TGTGCCAGCAGCTTTGACAGAATTAAGTACTTC. Protein sequence: CASSFDRIKYF.

This clonotype was observed a few times. The chain combines TRBV5-1 with TRBJ2-2; D remains ambiguous. The germline V gene has CDR1 SGHRS and CDR2 YFSETQ. This CDR3 is built from 16 residues. Trimming pared 0 bases from V and 0 bases from J, leaving 9 bases between. The CDR3 DNA follows: TGCGCCAGCAGCTTGGATCTGATAACGAACACCGGGGAGCTGTTTTTT. It translates to CASSLDLITNTGELFF.

The sample holds a few counts of this clonotype. The rearrangement uses TRBV5-1 and TRBJ2-1; 7 bases are shared with TRBD1. Germline trimming cut 4 bases from V and 4 bases from J; bases unmatched to any gene: 8. Germline V lookup: CDR1 SGHRS, CDR2 YFSETQ. This CDR3 has 15 residues. Written as DNA, the CDR3 is TGCGCCAGCAGCCACCGGGACAGCGCTTACAATGAGCAGTTCTTC. It codes for CASSHRDSAYNEQFF.

This chain uses TRBV11-1 with TRBJ2-7, with 7 positions matching TRBD1. The CDR3 is 15 amino acids. Germline V gene data show CDR1 as SGHAT and CDR2 as FQDESV (reference sequence). V shed 4 bases and J 5 bases; nucleotides not matched to a gene: 11. The CDR3 region is CASSSRQGLTHEQYF. CDR3 coding DNA: TGTGCCAGCAGCTCACGACAGGGCCTGACCCACGAGCAGTACTTC.

This clonotype was found a few times. The chain links TRBV7-9 to TRBJ1-2; the D gene is possibly TRBD1 (6 bases). The CDR3 sequence is 14 residues long. Germline assignment: CDR1 SEHNR and CDR2 FQNEAQ (reference sequence). Trimming cost V 3 bases and J 9 bases, with 17 bases left between them. The CDR3 loop reads CASSFYRGGLSYTF. The DNA of the CDR3 is TGTGCCAGCAGCTTCTATCGCGGGGGGCTGAGCTACACCTTC. Together with reference TRBV7-9 and TRBJ1-2, the CDR3 gives the full variable domain: DTGVSQNPRHKITKRGQNVTFRCDPISEHNRLYWYRQTLGQGPEFLTYFQNEAQLEKSRLLSDRFSAERPKGSFSTLEIQRTEQGDSAMYLCASSFYRGGLSYTFGSGTRLTVV.

This clonotype was found many times. This chain uses TRBV5-4 with TRBJ1-1; D call uncertain. Per germline, CDR1 SGHNT and CDR2 YYREEE (reference sequence). This CDR3 region has 12 residues. The V end lost 4 bases, the J end lost 3 bases, and 7 bases lay between the germline ends. CDR3 residues: CASSHLDTEAFF. CDR3 nucleotide sequence: TGTGCCAGCAGCCATTTGGACACTGAAGCTTTCTTT.

In regard to this clonotype: Possible read error: a much larger clone is one base away. This chain uses TRBV2 with TRBJ2-1; 8 nucleotides match TRBD1. The germline V gene encodes CDR1 SNHLY and CDR2 FYNNEI. Trimming took 6 bases from V and 5 from J; bases not matched to a gene: 9. CDR3 size: 15 residues. The CDR3 DNA reads as TGTGCCAGCAGAACCAGGACAGGGTTCCACAATGAGCAGTTCTTC. Its translation: CASRTRTGFHNEQFF.

The table lists this clonotype with a few counts. V gene TRBV29-1 combines with J gene TRBJ2-2; 9 bases map to TRBD1. Germline CDR1 SQVTM, CDR2 ANQGSEA. CDR3 length equals 13 residues. The ends lost 8 bases at V and 5 bases at J; junction bases unmatched: 6. Here the CDR3 reads CSIRTGVTGELFF. The CDR3 nucleotides read TGCAGCATCCGGACAGGGGTTACCGGGGAGCTGTTTTTT.

This clonotype was counted at least ten times. The genes are TRBV7-2 and TRBJ2-3, with TRBD2 matching over 8 bases. The CDR3 extends over 15 amino acids. Looked up from germline, CDR1 is SGHTA and CDR2 is FQGNSA. J lost 6 bases, V lost 1 base, and 6 bases had no gene match. For the CDR3, the DNA is TGTGCCAGCAGCTTAGATCGGGGGGGTCTGGATACGCAGTATTTT. This gives the protein CASSLDRGGLDTQYF.

This clonotype was detected only a few times. V is TRBV3-1 and J is TRBJ1-2; 9 bases map to TRBD1. The germline CDR1 and CDR2 sequences are LGHDT and YNNKEL (reference sequence). This CDR3 spans 15 amino acids. V shed 4 bases, J shed 2 bases, and the junction held 5 bases outside the gene matches. The CDR3 DNA reads as TGTGCCAGCAGCCTAGGGACAGGGTACAACTATGGCTACACCTTC. Its translation is CASSLGTGYNYGYTF.

This clonotype has just a few counts. The genes are TRBV19 and TRBJ1-5; D call uncertain. V was pared by 6 bases and J by 0 bases, with 3 bases between. Per germline, CDR1 LNHDA and CDR2 SQIVND (reference sequence). The CDR3 is made up of 12 amino acids. For the CDR3, the DNA is TGTGCCAGTAGGTATAGCAATCAGCCCCAGCATTTT. Amino acids: CASRYSNQPQHF.

This clonotype was recorded at least ten times. The chain has TRBV7-2 and TRBJ2-5, with D hard to call. V lost 5 bases to trimming and J lost 2 bases, with 18 bases between them. The CDR3 consists of 16 residues. Germline V gene sequence: CDR1 SGHTA, CDR2 FQGNSA. The CDR3 is CASSVGSRSGQETQYF. The CDR3 coding sequence is TGTGCCAGCAGCGTTGGTAGCCGGAGTGGGCAAGAGACCCAGTACTTC.

The chain couples TRBV7-9 to TRBJ1-1, with D possibly being TRBD1 (6 bases). Germline loops: CDR1 SEHNR, CDR2 FQNEAQ (reference sequence). The CDR3 is made up of 12 amino acids. Between the trimmed V and J ends, which lost 10 bases and 7 bases, there was a span of 16 bases. The CDR3: CANLRGASEAFF. In DNA, the CDR3 is TGTGCCAATCTTAGGGGGGCCAGTGAAGCTTTCTTT.

The chain uses TRBV2 and TRBJ2-5, with no clear D. The V end lost 2 bases, the J end lost 3 bases, and 7 bases lay between the germline ends. Germline CDR1 and CDR2: SNHLY and FYNNEI. The CDR3 length is 13 residues. Written as DNA, the CDR3 is TGTGCCAGCAGTGAATTCTACAAAGAGACCCAGTACTTC. Its translation: CASSEFYKETQYF.

This chain uses TRBV12-3 or TRBV12-4 with TRBJ1-1; 7 positions agree with TRBD1. Trimming removed 5 bases from V and 9 bases from J; junction bases left unmatched: 3. CDR3 size: 11 residues. As DNA, the CDR3 is TGTGCCAGCAGTACAGGGGCGCAAGCTTTCTTT. This gives the protein CASSTGAQAFF.

This clonotype was recorded many times. The J gene is TRBJ1-1, the V gene TRBV2; D is unclear. The V end lost 7 bases, the J end lost 0 bases, and 9 bases lay between the germline ends. Germline V gene sequence: CDR1 SNHLY, CDR2 FYNNEI. This CDR3 is 13 amino acids long. CDR3 coding DNA: TGTGCCAGCAACAGAGCAGTGAACACTGAAGCTTTCTTT. This encodes CASNRAVNTEAFF.

CDR3 sequence (DNA): TGTGCCACCAGCAGAGAGCGGGACAGCCGATACCAAGAGACCCAGTACTTC. Residues: CATSRERDSRYQETQYF. The V call is TRBV15, the J call TRBJ2-5; weak D call: TRBD1 (7 bases). The CDR3 is 17 amino acids. The V end lost 0 bases, the J end lost 0 bases, and 14 bases lay between the germline ends. Looked up from germline, CDR1 is LNHNV and CDR2 is YYDKDF (reference sequence).

The chain joins TRBV20-1 to TRBJ2-3, with a weak D call TRBD2 (5 bases). CDR1 and CDR2 (germline): DFQATT, SNEGSKA (reference sequence). Trimming shortened V by 5 bases and J by 0 bases, and 9 bases separated the two germline ends. This CDR3 region has 13 residues. This CDR3 is CSAPGSSTDTQYF. CDR3 DNA: TGCAGTGCTCCGGGGTCTAGCACAGATACGCAGTATTTT.

This clonotype has ten or more counts. This chain links TRBV28 with TRBJ2-7, with D possibly called TRBD1 or TRBD2 (5 bases each). Germline-derived CDR1 and CDR2 are MDHEN and SYDVKM. Trimming pared 10 bases from V and 4 bases from J, leaving 20 bases between. This CDR3 spans 14 amino acids. The CDR3 nucleotides read TGTGCCACACTGAAACCGGGACCGGGGTACGAGCAGTACTTC. Translated: CATLKPGPGYEQYF.

This clonotype was recorded many times. The genes are TRBV10-3 and TRBJ1-1; TRBD1 might be the D (5 bases). V was clipped by 6 bases and J by 9 bases, with 23 bases between them. CDR3 size: 15 residues. Looked up from germline, CDR1 is ENHRY and CDR2 is SYGVKD. The CDR3 loop reads CAISAKGPKESKAFF. CDR3 coding DNA: TGTGCCATCAGCGCAAAGGGACCGAAGGAGTCTAAAGCTTTCTTT.

This clonotype appeared many times. The V and J genes are TRBV28 and TRBJ2-7; D is possibly TRBD1 (5 bases). CDR3 length: 16 amino acids. CDR1 is MDHEN, CDR2 SYDVKM, per germline. Trimming removed 3 bases from V and 0 bases from J, with 15 bases in between. The CDR3 region has the DNA TGTGCCAGCAGTTTGGGTGGGGCCCTTAGCTCCTACGAGCAGTACTTC. Translated: CASSLGGALSSYEQYF.

This clonotype has a handful of counts. The chain uses TRBV7-6 and TRBJ2-1; 12 bases map to TRBD2. Germline lookup yields CDR1 SGHVS and CDR2 FNYEAQ. Trimming took 5 bases from V and 9 from J; bases not matched to a gene: 8. This CDR3 is built from 15 residues. The CDR3 bases are TGTGCCAGCAGCACATCTAGCGGGAGGGCCGGTGAGCAGTTCTTC. It is translated as CASSTSSGRAGEQFF. Filled out from reference TRBV7-6 and TRBJ2-1, the complete variable domain reads GAGVSQSPRYKVTKRGQDVALRCDPISGHVSLYWYRQALGQGPEFLTYFNYEAQQDKSGLPNDRFSAERPEGSISTLTIQRTEQRDSAMYRCASSTSSGRAGEQFFGPGTRLTVL.

This sequence joins TRBV10-3 and TRBJ2-7; D not certain. The germline V gene has CDR1 ENHRY and CDR2 SYGVKD. V shed 11 bases and J shed 2 bases, with 16 bases lying between them. The CDR3 covers 13 residues. In DNA, the CDR3 is TGTGCCGTCCAAAGGGAACCCACCTACGAGCAGTACTTC. Amino acid sequence: CAVQREPTYEQYF.

In this sample, this clonotype turned up many times. This chain joins TRBV19 and TRBJ1-5, with a possible D match to TRBD1 (6 bases). V was shortened by 8 bases and J by 5 bases, with 19 bases between the two germline ends. Per the germline V gene, CDR1 is LNHDA and CDR2 is SQIVND (reference sequence). This CDR3 has 15 residues. The CDR3 spells CASQNRGAGDQPQHF. CDR3 DNA sequence: TGTGCCAGTCAGAACCGGGGGGCGGGAGATCAGCCCCAGCATTTT.

This clonotype was picked up many times. V is TRBV12-3 or TRBV12-4 and J is TRBJ1-5; TRBD1 agrees at 8 bases. The junction had 5 bases not matched to a gene; V was cut back by 9 bases and J by 1 base. The length of the CDR3 is 14 residues. The CDR3 coding sequence is TGTGCCAGTCTCCAGGGGGCCAGCAATCAGCCCCAGCATTTT. It encodes CASLQGASNQPQHF.

This clonotype was found many times. The chain joins TRBV28 to TRBJ1-5, with 8 nucleotides matching TRBD1. J was trimmed by 1 base and V by 5 bases; bases with no gene match: 4. Germline V lookup: CDR1 MDHEN, CDR2 SYDVKM. This CDR3 spans 15 amino acids. The CDR3 loop is CASSTGGVSNQPQHF. CDR3 bases: TGTGCCAGCAGTACAGGGGGAGTAAGCAATCAGCCCCAGCATTTT.

The chain is built from TRBV9 and TRBJ2-1, with TRBD2 matching over 8 bases. CDR3 size: 16 residues. Unmatched junction bases numbered 5, after V lost 3 bases and J lost 0 bases. Germline V gene sequence: CDR1 SGDLS, CDR2 YYNGEE. CDR3 protein: CASSGTAGDSYNEQFF. Here the CDR3 DNA reads TGTGCCAGCAGCGGAACAGCGGGGGACTCCTACAATGAGCAGTTCTTC. The whole variable domain, remainder taken from reference TRBV9 and TRBJ2-1, is DSGVTQTPKHLITATGQRVTLRCSPRSGDLSVYWYQQSLDQGLQFLIQYYNGEERAKGNILERFSAQQFPDLHSELNLSSLELGDSALYFCASSGTAGDSYNEQFFGPGTRLTVL.